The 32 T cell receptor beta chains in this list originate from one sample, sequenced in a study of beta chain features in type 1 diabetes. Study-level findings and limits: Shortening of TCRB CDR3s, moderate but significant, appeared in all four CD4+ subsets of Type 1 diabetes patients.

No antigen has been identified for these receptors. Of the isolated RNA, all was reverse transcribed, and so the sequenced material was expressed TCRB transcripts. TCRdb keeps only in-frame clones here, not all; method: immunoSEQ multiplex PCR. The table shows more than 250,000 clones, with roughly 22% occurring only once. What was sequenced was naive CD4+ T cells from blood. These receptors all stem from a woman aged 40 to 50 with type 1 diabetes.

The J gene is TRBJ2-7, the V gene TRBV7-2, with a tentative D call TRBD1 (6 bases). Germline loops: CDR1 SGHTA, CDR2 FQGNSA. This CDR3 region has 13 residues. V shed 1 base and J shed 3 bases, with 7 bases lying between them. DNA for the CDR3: TGTGCCAGCAGCTTAGGGACAGTCTACGAGCAGTACTTC. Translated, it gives CASSLGTVYEQYF.

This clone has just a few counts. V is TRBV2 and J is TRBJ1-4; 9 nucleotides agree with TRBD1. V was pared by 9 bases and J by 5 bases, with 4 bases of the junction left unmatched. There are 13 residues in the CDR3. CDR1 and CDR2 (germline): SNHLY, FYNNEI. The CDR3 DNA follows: TGTGCCAGAGGGACAGGGCCAAATGAAAAACTGTTTTTT. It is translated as CARGTGPNEKLFF.

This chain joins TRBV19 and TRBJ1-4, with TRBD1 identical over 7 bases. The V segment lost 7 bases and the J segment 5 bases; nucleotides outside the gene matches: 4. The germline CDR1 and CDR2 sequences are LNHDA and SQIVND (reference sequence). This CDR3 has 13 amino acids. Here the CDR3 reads CASTGTDNEKLFF. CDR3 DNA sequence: TGTGCCAGTACCGGGACAGACAATGAAAAACTGTTTTTT.

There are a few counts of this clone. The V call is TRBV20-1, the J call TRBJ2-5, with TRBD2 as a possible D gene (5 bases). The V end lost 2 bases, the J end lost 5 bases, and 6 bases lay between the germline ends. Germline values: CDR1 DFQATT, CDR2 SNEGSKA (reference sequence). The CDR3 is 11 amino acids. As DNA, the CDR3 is TGCAGTGCTAGATCGGGGGAGACCCAGTACTTC. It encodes CSARSGETQYF.

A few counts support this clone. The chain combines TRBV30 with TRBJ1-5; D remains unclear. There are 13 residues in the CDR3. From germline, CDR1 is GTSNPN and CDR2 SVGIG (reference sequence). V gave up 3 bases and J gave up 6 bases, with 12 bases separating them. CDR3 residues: CAWSPETAQPQHF. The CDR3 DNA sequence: TGTGCCTGGAGCCCAGAAACAGCTCAGCCCCAGCATTTT.

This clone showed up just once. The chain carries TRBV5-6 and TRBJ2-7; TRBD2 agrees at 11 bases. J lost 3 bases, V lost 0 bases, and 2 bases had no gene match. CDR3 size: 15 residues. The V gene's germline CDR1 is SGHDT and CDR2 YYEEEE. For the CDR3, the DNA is TGTGCCAGCAGCTTGGGACTAGCGGGATACTACGAGCAGTACTTC. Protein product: CASSLGLAGYYEQYF.

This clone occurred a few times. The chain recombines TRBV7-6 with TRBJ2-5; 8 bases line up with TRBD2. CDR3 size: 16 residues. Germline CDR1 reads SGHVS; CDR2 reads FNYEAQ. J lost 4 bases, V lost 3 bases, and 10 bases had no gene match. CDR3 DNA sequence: TGTGCCAGCAGCTTTACTAGCGGTGGCCTCGGAGAGACCCAGTACTTC. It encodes CASSFTSGGLGETQYF.

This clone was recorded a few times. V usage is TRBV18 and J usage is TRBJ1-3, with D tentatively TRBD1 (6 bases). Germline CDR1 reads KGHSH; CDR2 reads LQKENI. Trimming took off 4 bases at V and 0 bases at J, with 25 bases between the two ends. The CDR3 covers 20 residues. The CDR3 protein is CASSLSAGGTSFFSGNTIYF. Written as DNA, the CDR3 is TGTGCCAGCTCACTGTCAGCGGGGGGCACCTCATTCTTCTCTGGAAACACCATATATTTT.

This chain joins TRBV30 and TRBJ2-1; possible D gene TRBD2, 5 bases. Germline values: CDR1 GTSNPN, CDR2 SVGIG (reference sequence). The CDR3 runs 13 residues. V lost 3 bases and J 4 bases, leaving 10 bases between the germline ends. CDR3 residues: CAWSGMGYNEQFF. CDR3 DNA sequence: TGTGCCTGGAGCGGGATGGGTTACAATGAGCAGTTCTTC.

CDR3: CASSPQVEDTEAFF. The CDR3 nucleotides are TGTGCCAGCAGCCCCCAGGTGGAGGACACTGAAGCTTTCTTT. The V and J genes are TRBV9 and TRBJ1-1; no firm D call. V lost 4 bases to trimming and J lost 3 bases, with 13 bases between them. From germline, CDR1 is SGDLS and CDR2 YYNGEE. CDR3 size: 14 residues. The entire variable domain, with the rest obtained from reference TRBV9 and TRBJ1-1, is as follows: DSGVTQTPKHLITATGQRVTLRCSPRSGDLSVYWYQQSLDQGLQFLIQYYNGEERAKGNILERFSAQQFPDLHSELNLSSLELGDSALYFCASSPQVEDTEAFFGQGTRLTVV.

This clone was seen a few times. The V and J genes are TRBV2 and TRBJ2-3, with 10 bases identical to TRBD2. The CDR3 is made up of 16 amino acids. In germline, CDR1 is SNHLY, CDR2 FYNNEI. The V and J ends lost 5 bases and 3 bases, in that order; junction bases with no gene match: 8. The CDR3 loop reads CASSSIAGGGTDTQYF. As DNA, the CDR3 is TGTGCCAGCAGTTCGATAGCGGGAGGAGGGACAGATACGCAGTATTTT.

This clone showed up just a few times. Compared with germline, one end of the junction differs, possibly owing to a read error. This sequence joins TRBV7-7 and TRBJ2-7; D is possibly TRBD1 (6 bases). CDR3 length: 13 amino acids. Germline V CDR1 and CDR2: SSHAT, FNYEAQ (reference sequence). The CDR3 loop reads CASSFTYRDEQYF. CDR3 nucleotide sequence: TGTGCTAGCAGCTTTACGTACAGGGACGAGCAGTACTTC. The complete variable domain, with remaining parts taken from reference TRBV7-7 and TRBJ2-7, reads GAGVSQSPRYKVTKRGQDVTLRCDPISSHATLYWYQQALGQGPEFLTYFNYEAQPDKSGLPSDRFSAERPEGSISTLTIQRTEQRDSAMYRCASSFTYRDEQYFGPGTRLTVT.

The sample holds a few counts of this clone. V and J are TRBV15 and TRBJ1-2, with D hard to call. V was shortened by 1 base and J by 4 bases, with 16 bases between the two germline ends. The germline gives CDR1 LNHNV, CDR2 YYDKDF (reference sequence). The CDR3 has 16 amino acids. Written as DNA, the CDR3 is TGTGCCACCAGCAGAGGGGCTACGTTGGACTCCTATGGCTACACCTTC. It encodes CATSRGATLDSYGYTF.

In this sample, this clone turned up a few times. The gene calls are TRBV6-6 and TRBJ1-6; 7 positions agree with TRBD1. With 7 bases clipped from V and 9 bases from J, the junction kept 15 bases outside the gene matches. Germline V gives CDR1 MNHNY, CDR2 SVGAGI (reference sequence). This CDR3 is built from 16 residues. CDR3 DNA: TGTGCCAGCAAAATTTACCACCCAGGGGGAGGTTCACCCCTCCACTTT. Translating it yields CASKIYHPGGGSPLHF.

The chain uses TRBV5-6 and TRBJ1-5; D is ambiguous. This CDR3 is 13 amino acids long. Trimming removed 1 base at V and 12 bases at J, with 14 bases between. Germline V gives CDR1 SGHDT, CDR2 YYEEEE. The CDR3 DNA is TGTGCCAGCAGCTTGTGGCCGGGAAAGAACCAGCATTTT. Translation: CASSLWPGKNQHF.

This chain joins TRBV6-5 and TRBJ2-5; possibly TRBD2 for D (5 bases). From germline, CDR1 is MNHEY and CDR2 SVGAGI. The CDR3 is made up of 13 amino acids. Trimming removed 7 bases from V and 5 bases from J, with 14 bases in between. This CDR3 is CASTGNFGETQYF. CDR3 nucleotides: TGTGCCAGCACCGGGAATTTCGGGGAGACCCAGTACTTC.

As DNA, the CDR3 is TGTGCCACCAGCGGTTCTAGCGGGAGGGCCCAGGATGAGCAGTTCTTC. Translated: CATSGSSGRAQDEQFF. V usage is TRBV15 and J usage is TRBJ2-1; the match to TRBD2 covers 12 bases. Germline CDR1 and CDR2: LNHNV and YYDKDF (reference sequence). V lost 5 bases and J lost 8; bases outside the gene matches: 10. The CDR3 is 16 residues long.

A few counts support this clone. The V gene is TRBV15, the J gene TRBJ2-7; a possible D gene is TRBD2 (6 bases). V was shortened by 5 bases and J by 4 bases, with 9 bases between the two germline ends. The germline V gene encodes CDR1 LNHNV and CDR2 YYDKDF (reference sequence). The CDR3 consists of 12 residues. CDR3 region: CATSGGRYEQYF. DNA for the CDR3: TGTGCCACCAGCGGGGGGAGGTACGAGCAGTACTTC.

CDR3 in DNA: TGTGCCAGCAGTGAACCTCCGGGACAGCTGAACACCGGGGAGCTGTTTTTT. Translated: CASSEPPGQLNTGELFF. The rearrangement uses TRBV25-1 and TRBJ2-2; 7 bases are a match to TRBD1. This CDR3 has 17 residues. Germline V CDR1 and CDR2: MGHDK, SYGVNS. After removal of 2 bases from V and 1 base from J, the junction contained 7 bases not matched to a gene.

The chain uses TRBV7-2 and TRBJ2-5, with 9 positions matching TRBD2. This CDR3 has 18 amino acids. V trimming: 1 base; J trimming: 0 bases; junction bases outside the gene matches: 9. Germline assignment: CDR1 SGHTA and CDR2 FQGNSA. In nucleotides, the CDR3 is TGTGCCAGCAGCTTAGACGCACTAGCGGGCTGGTACCAAGAGACCCAGTACTTC. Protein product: CASSLDALAGWYQETQYF.

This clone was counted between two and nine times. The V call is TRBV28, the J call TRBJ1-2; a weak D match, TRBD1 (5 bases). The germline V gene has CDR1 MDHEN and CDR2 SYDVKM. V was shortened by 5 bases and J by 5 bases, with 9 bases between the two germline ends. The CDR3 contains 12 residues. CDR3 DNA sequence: TGTGCCAGCAGTCCGACAGAGTATGGCTACACCTTC. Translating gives CASSPTEYGYTF.

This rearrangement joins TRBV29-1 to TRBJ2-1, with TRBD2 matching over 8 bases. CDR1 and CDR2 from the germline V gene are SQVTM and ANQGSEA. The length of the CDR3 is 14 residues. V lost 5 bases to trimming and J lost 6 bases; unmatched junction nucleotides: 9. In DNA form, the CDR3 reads TGCAGCGTTATACCGGGACTAGGGTTCAATGAGCAGTTCTTC. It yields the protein CSVIPGLGFNEQFF.

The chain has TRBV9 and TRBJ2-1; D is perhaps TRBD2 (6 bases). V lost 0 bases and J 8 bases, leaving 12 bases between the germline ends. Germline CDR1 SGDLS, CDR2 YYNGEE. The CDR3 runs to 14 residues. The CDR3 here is CASSVAPSDHEQFF. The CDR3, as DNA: TGTGCCAGCAGCGTAGCTCCTAGCGACCATGAGCAGTTCTTC.

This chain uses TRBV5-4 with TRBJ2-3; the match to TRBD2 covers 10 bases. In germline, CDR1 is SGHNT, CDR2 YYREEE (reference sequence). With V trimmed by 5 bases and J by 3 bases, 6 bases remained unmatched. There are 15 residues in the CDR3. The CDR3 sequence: CASRPLAGGTDTQYF. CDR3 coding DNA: TGTGCCAGCAGACCGTTAGCGGGAGGAACAGATACGCAGTATTTT.

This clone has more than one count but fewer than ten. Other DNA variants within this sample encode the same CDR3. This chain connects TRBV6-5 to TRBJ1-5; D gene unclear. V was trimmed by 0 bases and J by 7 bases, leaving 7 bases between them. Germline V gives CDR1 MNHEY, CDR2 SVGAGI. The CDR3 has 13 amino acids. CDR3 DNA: TGTGCCAGCAGTTACTCGACGGGGCAGCCCCAGCATTTT. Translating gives CASSYSTGQPQHF.

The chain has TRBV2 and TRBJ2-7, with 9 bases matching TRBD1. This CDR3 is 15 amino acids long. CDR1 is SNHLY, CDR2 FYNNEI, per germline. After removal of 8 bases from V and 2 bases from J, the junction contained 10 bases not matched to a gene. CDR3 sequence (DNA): TGTGCCAGCCACAGGCCAGGGACAGGGCCCTACGAGCAGTACTTC. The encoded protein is CASHRPGTGPYEQYF.

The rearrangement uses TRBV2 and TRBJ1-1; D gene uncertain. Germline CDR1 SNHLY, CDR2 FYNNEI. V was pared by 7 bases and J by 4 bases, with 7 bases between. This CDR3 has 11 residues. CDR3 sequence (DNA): TGTGCCAGCACATGGGCCACTGAAGCTTTCTTT. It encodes CASTWATEAFF.

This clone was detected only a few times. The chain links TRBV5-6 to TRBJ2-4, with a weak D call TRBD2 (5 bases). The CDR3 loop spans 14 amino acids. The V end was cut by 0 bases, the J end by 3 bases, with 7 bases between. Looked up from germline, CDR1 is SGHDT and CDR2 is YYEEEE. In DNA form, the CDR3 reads TGTGCCAGCAGCTTGGGGGAGATCAAAAACATTCAGTACTTC. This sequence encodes CASSLGEIKNIQYF. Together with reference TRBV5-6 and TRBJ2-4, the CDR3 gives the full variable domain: DAGVTQSPTHLIKTRGQQVTLRCSPKSGHDTVSWYQQALGQGPQFIFQYYEEEERQRGNFPDRFSGHQFPNYSSELNVNALLLGDSALYLCASSLGEIKNIQYFGAGTRLSVL.

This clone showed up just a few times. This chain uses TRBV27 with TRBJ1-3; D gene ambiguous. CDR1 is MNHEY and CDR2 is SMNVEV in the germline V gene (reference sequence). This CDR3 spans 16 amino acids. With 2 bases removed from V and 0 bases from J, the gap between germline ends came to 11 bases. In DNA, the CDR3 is TGTGCCAGCAGTTTAGGGCCCTGGCCCTCTGGAAACACCATATATTTT. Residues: CASSLGPWPSGNTIYF.

CDR3 sequence (DNA): TGTGCCAGCAGCGGGCGACAGGGTTTAATCGCCCAGTACTTC. Protein: CASSGRQGLIAQYF. The rearrangement uses TRBV7-9 and TRBJ2-5; 7 bases line up with TRBD1. This CDR3 contains 14 residues. The V and J ends lost 5 bases and 9 bases, in that order; junction bases with no gene match: 12. In germline, CDR1 is SEHNR, CDR2 FQNEAQ (reference sequence).

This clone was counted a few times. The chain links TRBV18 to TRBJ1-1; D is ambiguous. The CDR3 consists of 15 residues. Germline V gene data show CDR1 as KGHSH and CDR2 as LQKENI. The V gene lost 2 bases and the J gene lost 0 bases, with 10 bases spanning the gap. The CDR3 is CASSPERLVNTEAFF. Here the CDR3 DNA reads TGTGCCAGCTCACCAGAGCGCCTAGTGAACACTGAAGCTTTCTTT.

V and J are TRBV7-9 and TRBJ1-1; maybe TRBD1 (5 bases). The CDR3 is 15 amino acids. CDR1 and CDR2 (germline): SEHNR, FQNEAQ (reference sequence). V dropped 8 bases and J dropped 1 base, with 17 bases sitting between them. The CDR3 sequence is CASRQGGSGNTEAFF. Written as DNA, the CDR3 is TGTGCCAGCCGCCAGGGAGGATCCGGGAACACTGAAGCTTTCTTT.